This T cell receptor beta chain was identified during a study of identical twins. Each CDR3 protein is one row after TCRdb ran MiXCR on the 5' RACE reads. The sample holds a few hundred thousand distinct CDR3 sequences, 6.5% seen once. Germline V gene sequence: CDR1 LGHDT, CDR2 YNNKEL (reference sequence). V was pared by 0 bases and J by 5 bases, with 13 bases between. The CDR3 totals 15 residues. The sample holds a few counts of this clonotype. The sample was also linked to a second study, of T cells expressing NK-cell markers. That work states: HCMV serostatus: seven of eight sequenced donors positive, one negative. No clear determination of HCMV specificity was made for expanded NKG2C+ T cell clones.

The chain carries TRBV3-1 and TRBJ1-2, with TRBD1 as a possible D gene (5 bases). The TCR comes from a woman aged 18 to 35 in good health. Sequencing was done on a sample of CD8+ T cells sorted from blood. This CDR3 is CASSQDLSREYGYTF. CDR3 DNA sequence: TGTGCCAGCAGCCAAGATTTGAGCAGGGAATATGGCTACACCTTC.